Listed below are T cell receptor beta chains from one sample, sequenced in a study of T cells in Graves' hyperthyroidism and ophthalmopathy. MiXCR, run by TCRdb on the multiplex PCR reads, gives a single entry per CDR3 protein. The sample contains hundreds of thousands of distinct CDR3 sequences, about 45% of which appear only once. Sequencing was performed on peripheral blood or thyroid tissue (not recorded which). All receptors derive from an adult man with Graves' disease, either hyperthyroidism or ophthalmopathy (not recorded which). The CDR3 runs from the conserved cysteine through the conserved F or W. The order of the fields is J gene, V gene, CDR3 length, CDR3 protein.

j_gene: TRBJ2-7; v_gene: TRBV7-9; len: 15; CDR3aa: CASSFAGQIYYEQYF
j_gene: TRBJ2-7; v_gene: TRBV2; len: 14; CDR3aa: CASILSEGLYEQYF
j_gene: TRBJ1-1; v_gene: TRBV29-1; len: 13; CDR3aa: CSAGQGWNTEAFF
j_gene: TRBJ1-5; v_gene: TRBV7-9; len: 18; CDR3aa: CASSLVGTGVSSNQPQHF
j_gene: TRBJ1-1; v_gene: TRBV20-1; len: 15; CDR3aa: CSAALFGAVSTEAFF
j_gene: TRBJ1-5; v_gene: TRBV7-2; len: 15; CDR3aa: CASSGAIGGGQPQHF
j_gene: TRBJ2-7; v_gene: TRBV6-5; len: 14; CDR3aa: CASSLGTSGDEQYF
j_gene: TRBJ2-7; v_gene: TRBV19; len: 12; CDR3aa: CATRQGDHEQYF
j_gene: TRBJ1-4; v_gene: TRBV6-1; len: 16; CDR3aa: CASSGSKSATNEKLFF
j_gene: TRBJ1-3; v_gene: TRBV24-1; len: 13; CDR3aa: CATSDLFGNTIYF
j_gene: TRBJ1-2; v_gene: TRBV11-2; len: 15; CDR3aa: CASSQDLGTLDGYTF
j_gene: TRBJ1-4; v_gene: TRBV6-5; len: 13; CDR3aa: CAISYWGQEKLFF
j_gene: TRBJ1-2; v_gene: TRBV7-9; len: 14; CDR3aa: CASSYPTGNYGYTF
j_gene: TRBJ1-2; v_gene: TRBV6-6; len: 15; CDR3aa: CASSYSGTGGYGYTF
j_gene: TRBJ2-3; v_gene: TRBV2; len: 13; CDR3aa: CASRIQHPDTQYF
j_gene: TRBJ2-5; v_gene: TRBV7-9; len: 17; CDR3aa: CASPPNGTGVFRETQYF
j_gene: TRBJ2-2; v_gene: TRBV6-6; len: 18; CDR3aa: CASSYSPIAGTNTGELFF
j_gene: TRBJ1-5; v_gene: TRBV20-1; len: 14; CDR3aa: CSAADSKANQPQHF
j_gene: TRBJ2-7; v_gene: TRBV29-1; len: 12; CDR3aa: CSVRDRVGEQYF
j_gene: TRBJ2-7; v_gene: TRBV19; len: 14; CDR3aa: CASSSTAQFTEQYF
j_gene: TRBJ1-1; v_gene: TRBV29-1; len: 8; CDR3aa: CSVEAGTF
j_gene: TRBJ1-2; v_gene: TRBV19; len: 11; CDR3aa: CASSIEGGYTF
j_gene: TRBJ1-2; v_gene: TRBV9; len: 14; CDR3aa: CAGSESGTAYGYTF